These 26 T cell receptor beta chains were sequenced from one sample in a study of siplizumab effects on memory and regulatory T cells (dated 2019 in TCRdb). Library preparation was by the immunoSEQ multiplex PCR assay. Sourced from immuneACCESS, this table was stored by TCRdb with only in-frame sequences that have V and J called. A share of the clones is absent; for the studies checked, an unresolved V gene accounts for under half, and the remainder has no known explanation. The sample has roughly 75,000 clones on record, approximately 93% of them singletons. Roughly 5% of the sample is held by the ten biggest clonotypes. The sequenced material came from CD8+ T cells sorted from blood. Source of these receptors: a human donor in good health.

The chain uses TRBV7-2 and TRBJ2-2; TRBD1 agrees at 11 bases. CDR3 length: 15 amino acids. The J segment lost 4 bases and the V segment lost 5 bases, leaving 3 bases of the junction unmatched. Germline V gene data show CDR1 as SGHTA and CDR2 as FQGNSA. Here the CDR3 reads CASSRTGGITGELFF. CDR3 DNA sequence: TGTGCCAGCAGCCGGACAGGGGGCATCACCGGGGAGCTGTTTTTT.

The chain recombines TRBV27 with TRBJ2-5, with 10 nucleotides matching TRBD1. Trimming cost V 5 bases and J 4 bases; bases outside gene matches: 10. The CDR3 is 16 amino acids. The germline gives CDR1 MNHEY, CDR2 SMNVEV (reference sequence). CDR3 DNA: TGTGCCAGCAGTATAACGGGGACAGGGGTTTTAGAGACCCAGTACTTC. This codes for CASSITGTGVLETQYF.

The chain is built from TRBV5-6 and TRBJ2-5; TRBD1 matches 12 bases. Germline CDR1 and CDR2: SGHDT and YYEEEE. The CDR3 runs 17 residues. The V segment lost 0 bases and the J segment 5 bases; nucleotides outside the gene matches: 8. The CDR3 reads CASSLVPGQGAGETQYF. The CDR3 nucleotides are TGTGCCAGCAGCTTGGTTCCGGGACAGGGGGCGGGGGAGACCCAGTACTTC.

The chain recombines TRBV4-1 with TRBJ2-1; tentative D call: TRBD1 (6 bases). CDR1 and CDR2 from the germline V gene are MGHRA and YSYEKL. The CDR3 is made up of 13 amino acids. V was pared by 1 base and J by 10 bases, with 11 bases between. The CDR3 coding sequence is TGCGCCAGCAGCCAAGGGAACAGGGCGGAGCAGTTCTTC. The encoded protein is CASSQGNRAEQFF.

The chain recombines TRBV10-3 with TRBJ1-2; tentative D call: TRBD1 (6 bases). The V and J ends lost 0 bases and 6 bases respectively, with 11 bases between them. The CDR3 runs to 14 residues. Germline V gene lookup returns CDR1 ENHRY and CDR2 SYGVKD. The CDR3 sequence: CAISESGGANGYTF. CDR3 in DNA: TGTGCCATCAGTGAGTCAGGGGGGGCGAATGGCTACACCTTC.

This sequence joins TRBV28 and TRBJ1-2, with no clear D. V lost 8 bases, J lost 2 bases, and 9 bases lay in between. The CDR3 sequence is 12 residues long. Germline V gene data show CDR1 as MDHEN and CDR2 as SYDVKM. This CDR3 reads CASGAGNYGYTF. In DNA, the CDR3 is TGTGCCAGCGGTGCGGGGAACTATGGCTACACCTTC.

The chain couples TRBV7-9 to TRBJ1-5; 7 bases are shared with TRBD1. CDR1 is SEHNR, CDR2 FQNEAQ, per germline (reference sequence). After removal of 8 bases from V and 4 bases from J, the junction contained 5 bases not matched to a gene. This CDR3 is 13 amino acids long. CDR3 DNA sequence: TGTGCCAGCGGTTCAGGGGGGAATCAGCCCCAGCATTTT. Its translation is CASGSGGNQPQHF.

There are a few counts of this clone. This chain connects TRBV19 to TRBJ1-1; TRBD1 matches at 9 bases. Germline CDR1 reads LNHDA; CDR2 reads SQIVND (reference sequence). J lost 7 bases, V lost 5 bases, and 5 bases had no gene match. CDR3 length: 13 residues. The CDR3 sequence is CASSSGTGNEAFF. DNA for the CDR3: TGTGCCAGTAGTTCCGGGACAGGGAATGAAGCTTTCTTT.

The V gene is TRBV9, the J gene TRBJ1-3, with a possible D match to TRBD1 (5 bases). Deletions cut 0 bases from V and 2 bases from J, with 9 bases between. This CDR3 region has 15 residues. Germline lookup yields CDR1 SGDLS and CDR2 YYNGEE. This CDR3 reads CASSVDGAPGNTIYF. In DNA form, the CDR3 reads TGTGCCAGCAGCGTAGATGGGGCTCCTGGAAACACCATATATTTT.

This chain joins TRBV29-1 and TRBJ2-5; D is ambiguous. V was trimmed by 0 bases and J by 9 bases, leaving 14 bases between them. The CDR3 extends over 13 amino acids. From germline, CDR1 is SQVTM and CDR2 ANQGSEA. CDR3 sequence reads: CSVEEGDAVSQYF. The CDR3 bases are TGCAGCGTTGAAGAGGGCGACGCCGTCTCCCAGTACTTC.

This chain joins TRBV27 and TRBJ2-7; D possibly matches TRBD1 or TRBD2 (5 bases each). This CDR3 region has 15 residues. V lost 1 base, J lost 2 bases, and 12 bases lay in between. Germline lookup yields CDR1 MNHEY and CDR2 SMNVEV (reference sequence). CDR3 nucleotide sequence: TGTGCCAGCAGTTTATTCGGGGCCCCCCCCTACGAGCAGTACTTC. This gives the protein CASSLFGAPPYEQYF.

This chain joins TRBV7-6 and TRBJ2-1; D is unclear. Trimming removed 5 bases from V and 9 bases from J, with 14 bases in between. Germline CDR1 is SGHVS and CDR2 is FNYEAQ. The CDR3 length is 13 residues. The CDR3 DNA follows: TGTGCCAGCAGCCCGTTTCCCGGAAGTGAGCAGTTCTTC. As protein: CASSPFPGSEQFF.

The V gene is TRBV6-5, the J gene TRBJ2-7; D might be TRBD1 or TRBD2, each matching 7 bases. The V and J ends lost 4 bases and 4 bases respectively, with 17 bases between them. In germline, CDR1 is MNHEY, CDR2 SVGAGI. CDR3 length: 15 residues. The CDR3 loop reads CASSLRQGGGYEQYF. The DNA for the CDR3 is TGTGCCAGCAGTTTAAGACAGGGCGGGGGATACGAGCAGTACTTC.

The rearrangement uses TRBV27 and TRBJ1-2; D is possibly TRBD1 (6 bases). Germline V gene data show CDR1 as MNHEY and CDR2 as SMNVEV (reference sequence). This CDR3 has 15 residues. V shed 0 bases and J shed 7 bases, with 15 bases lying between them. CDR3: CASSLSSRGGSGYTF. The CDR3 DNA reads as TGTGCCAGCAGTTTATCGAGTCGAGGGGGTAGTGGCTACACCTTC.

The genes are TRBV19 and TRBJ1-6; TRBD1 agrees at 7 bases. Germline values: CDR1 LNHDA, CDR2 SQIVND (reference sequence). J gave up 6 bases and V 6 bases, and 5 bases lay outside the gene matches. The CDR3 contains 14 residues. The CDR3 DNA sequence: TGTGCCAGTAGAACCGGACAGGTTAATTCACCCCTCCACTTT. Amino acids: CASRTGQVNSPLHF.

This chain joins TRBV11-2 and TRBJ2-7; D gene uncertain. This CDR3 is 17 amino acids long. The ends were cut back, 5 bases at V and 3 bases at J, with 23 bases in the middle. Germline-derived CDR1 and CDR2 are SGHAT and FQNNGV. Here the CDR3 reads CASSRPVGNLSDYEQYF. The CDR3 coding sequence is TGTGCCAGCAGCCGTCCGGTGGGGAATTTATCCGACTACGAGCAGTACTTC. The full variable domain, rest sourced from reference TRBV11-2 and TRBJ2-7, is EAGVAQSPRYKIIEKRQSVAFWCNPISGHATLYWYQQILGQGPKLLIQFQNNGVVDDSQLPKDRFSAERLKGVDSTLKIQPAKLEDSAVYLCASSRPVGNLSDYEQYFGPGTRLTVT.

V gene TRBV27 combines with J gene TRBJ1-5; D is possibly TRBD1 (6 bases). The V gene lost 6 bases and the J gene lost 5 bases, with 14 bases spanning the gap. This CDR3 comprises 14 residues. Germline CDR1 MNHEY, CDR2 SMNVEV (reference sequence). The CDR3 is CASSPWTEDQPQHF. In DNA form, the CDR3 reads TGTGCCAGCAGCCCCTGGACAGAAGATCAGCCCCAGCATTTT.

The chain recombines TRBV9 with TRBJ2-2, with 8 bases that match TRBD1. V lost 3 bases to trimming and J lost 5 bases; unmatched junction nucleotides: 6. The germline gives CDR1 SGDLS, CDR2 YYNGEE. This CDR3 contains 15 residues. The chain's CDR3 is CASSDPDRATGELFF. DNA for the CDR3: TGTGCCAGCAGCGACCCGGACAGGGCAACCGGGGAGCTGTTTTTT.

This chain uses TRBV7-3 with TRBJ2-3; 11 positions match TRBD2. The CDR3 is 15 amino acids. Looked up from germline, CDR1 is SGHTA and CDR2 is FQGTGA. Trimming took 5 bases from V and 4 from J; bases not matched to a gene: 5. The CDR3: CASSVLAGVADTQYF. As DNA, the CDR3 is TGTGCCAGCAGCGTACTAGCGGGGGTCGCAGATACGCAGTATTTT. Full variable domain (missing parts from reference TRBV7-3 and TRBJ2-3): GAGVSQTPSNKVTEKGKYVELRCDPISGHTALYWYRQSLGQGPEFLIYFQGTGAADDSGLPNDRFFAVRPEGSVSTLKIQRTERGDSAVYLCASSVLAGVADTQYFGPGTRLTVL.

The gene calls are TRBV18 and TRBJ1-2; D not resolved. The ends were cut back, 3 bases at V and 2 bases at J, with 7 bases in the middle. CDR3 length: 13 amino acids. Germline CDR1 KGHSH, CDR2 LQKENI. CDR3 protein: CASSPGGNYGYTF. Here the CDR3 DNA reads TGTGCCAGCTCACCGGGCGGAAACTATGGCTACACCTTC.

Here the CDR3 DNA reads TGTGCCAGTAGTATAGTTTGGCTCCACCGAGACGGGACCCAGTACTTC. It translates to CASSIVWLHRDGTQYF. The chain carries TRBV19 and TRBJ2-5, with unresolved D. The CDR3 has 16 amino acids. Germline-derived CDR1 and CDR2 are LNHDA and SQIVND (reference sequence). The germline V and J ends were trimmed by 1 base and 7 bases, with 19 bases remaining between them.

The chain joins TRBV6-6 to TRBJ2-3; D is unresolved. Between the trimmed V and J ends, which lost 5 bases and 7 bases, there was a span of 10 bases. The CDR3 covers 12 residues. Germline CDR1 is MNHNY and CDR2 is SVGAGI (reference sequence). The CDR3 DNA sequence: TGTGCCAGCAGTCCCGGCCTGCATACGCAGTATTTT. Translated: CASSPGLHTQYF.

This chain links TRBV4-1 with TRBJ1-6, with D unclear. Germline loops: CDR1 MGHRA, CDR2 YSYEKL. The CDR3 is made up of 16 amino acids. V was trimmed by 0 bases and J by 8 bases, leaving 14 bases between them. The DNA for the CDR3 is TGCGCCAGCAGCCAAGATGGGTTGGGAGACGATTCACCCCTCCACTTT. It yields the protein CASSQDGLGDDSPLHF.

The J gene is TRBJ1-1, the V gene TRBV4-3; the D is unclear. Trimming removed 0 bases from V and 1 base from J, with 12 bases in between. The CDR3 is 16 residues long. The germline CDR1 and CDR2 sequences are LGHNA and YSLEER. CDR3 loop: CASSQDPSWGNTEAFF. The CDR3 DNA reads as TGCGCCAGCAGCCAAGATCCTTCCTGGGGGAACACTGAAGCTTTCTTT.

This clone was seen more than once but under ten times. The V gene is TRBV11-1, the J gene TRBJ1-1; maybe TRBD1 (5 bases). This CDR3 comprises 13 residues. Germline V gene data show CDR1 as SGHAT and CDR2 as FQDESV (reference sequence). V lost 5 bases and J 2 bases, leaving 9 bases between the germline ends. The CDR3 loop reads CASSLDRNTEAFF. The DNA of the CDR3 is TGTGCCAGCAGCCTTGACAGAAACACTGAAGCTTTCTTT.

The chain couples TRBV5-1 to TRBJ2-7; weak D call: TRBD2 (5 bases). The CDR3 extends over 13 amino acids. Germline V lookup: CDR1 SGHRS, CDR2 YFSETQ. The V and J ends lost 3 bases and 2 bases respectively, with 9 bases between them. The CDR3 nucleotides are TGCGCCAGCAGCTACGGGGAAGCCTACGAGCAGTACTTC. Its protein product is CASSYGEAYEQYF.